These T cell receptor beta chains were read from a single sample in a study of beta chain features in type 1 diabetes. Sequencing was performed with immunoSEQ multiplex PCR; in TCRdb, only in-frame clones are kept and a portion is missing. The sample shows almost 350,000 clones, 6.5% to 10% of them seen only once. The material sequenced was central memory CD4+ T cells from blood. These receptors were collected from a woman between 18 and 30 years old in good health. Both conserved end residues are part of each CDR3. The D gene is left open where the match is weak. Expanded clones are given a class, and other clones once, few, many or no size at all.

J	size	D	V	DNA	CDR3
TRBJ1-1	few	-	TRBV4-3	TGCGCCAGCAGCCTCGGACAGACGATCATGAACACTGAAGCTTTCTTT	CASSLGQTIMNTEAFF
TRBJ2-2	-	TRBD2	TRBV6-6	TGTGCCAGCAGTATGGGGGGGTCTACCGGGGAGCTGTTTTTT	CASSMGGSTGELFF
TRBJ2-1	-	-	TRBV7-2	TGTGCCAGCAGCGGACGGGCCAGTGAGCAGTTCTTC	CASSGRASEQFF
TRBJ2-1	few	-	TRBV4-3	TGCGCCAGCAGCCAAGACAGGGTTTCCAATGAGCAGTTCTTC	CASSQDRVSNEQFF
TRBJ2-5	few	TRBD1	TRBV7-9	TGTGCCAGCAGATTGGGACAGGCGCAAGAGACCCAGTACTTC	CASRLGQAQETQYF
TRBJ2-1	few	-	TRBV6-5	TGTGCCAGCAGTCTAATGGCATCTGGTGAGCAGTTCTTC	CASSLMASGEQFF
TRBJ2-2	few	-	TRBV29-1	TGCAGCGTGAGGGTCATCGGGGGAGGGAACACCGGGGAGCTGTTTTTT	CSVRVIGGGNTGELFF
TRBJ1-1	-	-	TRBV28	TGTGCCAGCATCTCACAAGCGGGAGCTTTCTTT	CASISQAGAFF
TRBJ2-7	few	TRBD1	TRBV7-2	TGTGCCAGCGGACAGGGCTCACACTCCTACGAGCAGTACTTC	CASGQGSHSYEQYF
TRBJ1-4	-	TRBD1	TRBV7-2	TGTGCCAGCAGCTTTCAAAAGGGGGCCGCTGAAAAACTGTTTTTT	CASSFQKGAAEKLFF
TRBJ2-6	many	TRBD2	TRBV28	TGTGCCAGCAGTCCGGGGGGGCGGCCCGTCCTGACTTTC	CASSPGGRPVLTF
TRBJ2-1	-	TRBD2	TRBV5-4	TGTGCCAGCAGCAGCCCTTCGGGACTAGCGGGAGAGGCGTTCTTC	CASSSPSGLAGEAFF
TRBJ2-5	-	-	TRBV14	TGTGCCAGCAGCCAAGTAGGAGGAGAGACCCAGTACTTC	CASSQVGGETQYF
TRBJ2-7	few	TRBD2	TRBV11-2	TGTGCCAGCAGTCAACGTCGCGGGAGGGAGCGGGGCTCCTACGAGCAGTACTTC	CASSQRRGRERGSYEQYF
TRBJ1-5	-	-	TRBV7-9	TGTGCCAGCAGCTTACAGGGTGGGCAGCCCCAGCATTTT	CASSLQGGQPQHF
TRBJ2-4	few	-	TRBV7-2	TGTGCCAGCAGAGCAGGGGACATTCAGTACTTC	CASRAGDIQYF
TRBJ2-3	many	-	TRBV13	TGTGCCAGCAGCCCAGGGGGCACAGATACGCAGTATTTT	CASSPGGTDTQYF
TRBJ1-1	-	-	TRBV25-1	TGTGCCAGCACCCAGGGGAACACTGAAGCTTTCTTT	CASTQGNTEAFF
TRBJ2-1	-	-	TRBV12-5	TGTGCTAGTGCCGCAGCGAGCTCCTACAATGAGCAGTTCTTC	CASAAASSYNEQFF
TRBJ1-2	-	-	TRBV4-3	TGCGCCAGCAGCCAAGTACCCAGCGACTATGGCTACACCTTC	CASSQVPSDYGYTF
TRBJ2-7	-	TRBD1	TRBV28	TGTGCCAGCGGGACAGGGGGTTATTACGAGCAGTACTTC	CASGTGGYYEQYF
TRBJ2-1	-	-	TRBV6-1	TGTGCCAGCATCCCAGGGGACGGGCCCTACAATGAGCAGTTCTTC	CASIPGDGPYNEQFF
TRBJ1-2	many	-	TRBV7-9	TGTGCCAGCACCGCGAGCAGCTATGGCTACACCTTC	CASTASSYGYTF
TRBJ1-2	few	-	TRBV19	TGTGCCAGTAGTATTGGCCAGTCCTATGGCTACACCTTC	CASSIGQSYGYTF
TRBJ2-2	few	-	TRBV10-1	TGCGCCAGCGCTAGACAAGGCACCGGGGAGCTGTTTTTT	CASARQGTGELFF
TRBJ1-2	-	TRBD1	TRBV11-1	TGTGCCAGCAGCTACAACAGGGGTCGCGGCTATGGCTACACCTTC	CASSYNRGRGYGYTF
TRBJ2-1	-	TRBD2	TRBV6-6	TGTGCCAGCAGTTTCAAGCGGGAAAATGAGCAGTTCTTC	CASSFKRENEQFF
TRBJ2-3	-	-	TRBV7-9	TGTGCCAGCAGCTCAGGGGTCCCCAGGGCTGATACGCAGTATTTT	CASSSGVPRADTQYF
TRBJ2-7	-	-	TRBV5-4	TGTGCCAGCAGCTTTAGAGGGGCCTCCTACGAGCAGTACTTC	CASSFRGASYEQYF
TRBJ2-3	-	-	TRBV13	TGTGCCAGCAGCCGACGGCTCGAGCATCCAGATACGCAGTATTTT	CASSRRLEHPDTQYF
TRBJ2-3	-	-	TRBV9	TGTGCCAGCAGCATTAGCGGCAGCACAGATACGCAGTATTTT	CASSISGSTDTQYF